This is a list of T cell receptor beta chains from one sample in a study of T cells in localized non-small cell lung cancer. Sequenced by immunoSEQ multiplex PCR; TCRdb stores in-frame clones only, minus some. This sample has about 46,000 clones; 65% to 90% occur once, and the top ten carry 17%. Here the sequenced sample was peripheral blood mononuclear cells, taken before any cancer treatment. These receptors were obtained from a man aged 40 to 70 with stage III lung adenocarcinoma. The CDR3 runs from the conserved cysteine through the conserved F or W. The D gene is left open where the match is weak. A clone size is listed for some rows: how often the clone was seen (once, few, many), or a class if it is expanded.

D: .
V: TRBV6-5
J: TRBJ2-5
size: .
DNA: TGTGCCAGCAGTTACTCGGCTCCGGCCCAGTACTTC
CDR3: CASSYSAPAQYF

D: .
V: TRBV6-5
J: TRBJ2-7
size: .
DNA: TGTGCCAGCAGTGACGGGGCAGATGAGCAGTACTTC
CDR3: CASSDGADEQYF

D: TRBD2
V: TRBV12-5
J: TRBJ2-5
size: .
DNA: TGTGCTAGTGGTTCGGGGACTATCGTGGTTCAAGAGACCCAGTACTTC
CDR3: CASGSGTIVVQETQYF

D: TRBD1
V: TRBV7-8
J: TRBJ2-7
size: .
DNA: TGTGCCAGCAGCTTAGCGGGGACAGCCTACGAGCAGTACTTC
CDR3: CASSLAGTAYEQYF

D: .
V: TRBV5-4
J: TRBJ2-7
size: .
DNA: TGTGCCAGCAGCTTGGATATTTACGAGCAGTACTTC
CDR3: CASSLDIYEQYF

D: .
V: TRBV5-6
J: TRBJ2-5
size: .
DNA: TGTGCCAGCAGCTGGGGGACCGGGGCGGTAGAGACCCAGTACTTC
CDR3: CASSWGTGAVETQYF

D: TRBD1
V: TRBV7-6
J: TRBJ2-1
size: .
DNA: TGTGCCAGCAGCTTGGACAGGGGAATCCCAAATGAGCAGTTCTTC
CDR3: CASSLDRGIPNEQFF

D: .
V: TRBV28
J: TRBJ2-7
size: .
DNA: TGTGCCAGCATGAGGGAAGCCTACGAGCAGTACTTC
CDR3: CASMREAYEQYF

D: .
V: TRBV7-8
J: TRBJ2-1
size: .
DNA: TGTGCCAGCAGCGGGGGGAGGTCCTACAATGAGCAGTTCTTC
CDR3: CASSGGRSYNEQFF

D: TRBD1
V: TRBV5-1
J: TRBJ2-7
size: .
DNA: TGCGCCAGCAGCTTTACAGGGGCCTACGAGCAGTACTTC
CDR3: CASSFTGAYEQYF

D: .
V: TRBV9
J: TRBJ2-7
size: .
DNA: TGTGCCAGCAGCCCCTGGGACGCTTCCTACGAGCAGTACTTC
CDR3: CASSPWDASYEQYF

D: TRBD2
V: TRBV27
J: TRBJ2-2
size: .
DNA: TGTGCCAGCAGGGCTAGCGGGGTTACCGGGGAGCTGTTTTTT
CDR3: CASRASGVTGELFF

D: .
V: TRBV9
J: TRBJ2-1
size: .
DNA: TGTGCCAGCAGCGCGAGCTTTTCCGTCCATGAGCAGTTCTTC
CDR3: CASSASFSVHEQFF

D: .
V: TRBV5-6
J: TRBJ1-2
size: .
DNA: TGTGCCAGCAGAAAAGGGGGGGATGGCTACACCTTC
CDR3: CASRKGGDGYTF

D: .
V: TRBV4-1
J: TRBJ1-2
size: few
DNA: TGCGCCAGCAGCCAAGTATTTGGTGGCTACACCTTC
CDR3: CASSQVFGGYTF

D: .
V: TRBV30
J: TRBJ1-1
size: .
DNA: TGTGCGAGGGGCTCCGGCGGCACTGAAGCTTTCTTT
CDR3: CARGSGGTEAFF

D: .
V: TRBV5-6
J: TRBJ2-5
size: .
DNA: TGTGCCAGCAGCTTGGAATGGGGCAAAGGGACCCAGTACTTC
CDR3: CASSLEWGKGTQYF

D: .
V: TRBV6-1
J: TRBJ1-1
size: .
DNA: TGTGCCAGCAGTGTCCTACAGGGAAGCACTGAAGCTTTCTTT
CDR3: CASSVLQGSTEAFF

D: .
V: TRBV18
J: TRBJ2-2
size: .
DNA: TGTGCCAGCTCACGGAGGGACGGATCGAACACCGGGGAGCTGTTTTTT
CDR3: CASSRRDGSNTGELFF

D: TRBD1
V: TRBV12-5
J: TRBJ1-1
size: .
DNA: TGTGCTAGTGGTTTTGACGCAAAGGGGGAATGGGACAGGGAGAACACTGAAGCTTTCTTT
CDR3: CASGFDAKGEWDRENTEAFF

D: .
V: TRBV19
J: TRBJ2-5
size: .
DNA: TGTGCCAGTAGTATACAGGGCTGGGAGACCCAGTACTTC
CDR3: CASSIQGWETQYF

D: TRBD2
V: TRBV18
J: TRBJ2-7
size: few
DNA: TGTGCCAGCTCACCCACTAGCGCGGGCTACGAGCAGTACTTC
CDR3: CASSPTSAGYEQYF

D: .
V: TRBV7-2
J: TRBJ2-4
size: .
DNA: TGTGCCAGCAGCTTAGAAGGGGCCGTGGGCATTCAGTACTTC
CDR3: CASSLEGAVGIQYF

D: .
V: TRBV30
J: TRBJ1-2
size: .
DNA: TGTGCCTGGGGGCTAAACTATGGCTACACCTTC
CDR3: CAWGLNYGYTF

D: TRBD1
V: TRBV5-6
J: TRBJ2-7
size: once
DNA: TGTGCCAGCGGGGGACAGTCCTACGAGCAGTACTTC
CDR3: CASGGQSYEQYF

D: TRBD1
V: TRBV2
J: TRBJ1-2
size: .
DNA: TGTGCCAGCAGTGAAAGCTGGACAGGGAACTATGGCTACACCTTC
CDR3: CASSESWTGNYGYTF

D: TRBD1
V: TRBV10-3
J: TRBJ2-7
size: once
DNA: TGTGCCATCAGTGAACAGGGGGCCTACGAGCAGTACTTC
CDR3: CAISEQGAYEQYF

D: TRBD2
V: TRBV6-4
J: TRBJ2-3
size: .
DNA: TGTGCCAGCAGTATTAGCGGGGGGTCCACAGATACGCAGTATTTT
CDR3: CASSISGGSTDTQYF

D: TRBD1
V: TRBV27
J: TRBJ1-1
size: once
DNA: TGTGCCAGCAGAACAGGGGGCACTGAAGCTTTCTTT
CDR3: CASRTGGTEAFF

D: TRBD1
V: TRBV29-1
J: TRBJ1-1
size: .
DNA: TGCAGCGTTGACAGGGGCGTAGGGGGCGGAACTGAAGCTTTCTTT
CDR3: CSVDRGVGGGTEAFF

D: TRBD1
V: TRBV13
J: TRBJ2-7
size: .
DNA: TGTGCCAGCAGCGCCGCGACAGGGGGGCTCCACGAACAGTACTTC
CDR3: CASSAATGGLHEQYF

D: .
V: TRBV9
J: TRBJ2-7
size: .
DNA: TGTGCCAGCAGCGTATCGGCGAGTGACGGCGAGCAGTACTTC
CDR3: CASSVSASDGEQYF

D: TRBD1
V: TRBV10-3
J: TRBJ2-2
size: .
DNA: TGTGCCATCGGACAGGGGGATAACACCGGGGAGCTGTTTTTT
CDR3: CAIGQGDNTGELFF

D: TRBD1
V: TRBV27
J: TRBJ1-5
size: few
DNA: TGTGCCAGCAGTCCCCCCGGGACAGGCAATCAGCCCCAGCATTTT
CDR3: CASSPPGTGNQPQHF

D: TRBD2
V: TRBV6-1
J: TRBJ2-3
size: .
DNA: TGTGCCAGCAGTGCGGGACTAGTTGGGGCCACAGATACGCAGTATTTT
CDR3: CASSAGLVGATDTQYF

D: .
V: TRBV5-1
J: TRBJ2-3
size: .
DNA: TGCGCCAGCAGCTTGGAACAGGGCCTTAGCACAGATACGCAGTATTTT
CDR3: CASSLEQGLSTDTQYF

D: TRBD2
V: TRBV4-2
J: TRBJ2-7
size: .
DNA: TGTGCCAGCAGCCAAGAAGAGGGTAGCGGGACGTACGAGCAGTACTTC
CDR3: CASSQEEGSGTYEQYF

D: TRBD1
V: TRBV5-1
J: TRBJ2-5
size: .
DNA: TGCGCCAGCAGCTTGGTAGGGGGCGAGGGAGAGACCCAGTACTTC
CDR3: CASSLVGGEGETQYF

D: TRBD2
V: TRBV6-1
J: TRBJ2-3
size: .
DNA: TGTGCCAGCAGTGATTACGGGACTACTAACACAGATACGCAGTATTTT
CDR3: CASSDYGTTNTDTQYF

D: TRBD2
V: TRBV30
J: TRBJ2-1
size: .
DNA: TGTGCCTGGAGTGTACTAGCGGGGGGTGGGGAGCAGTTCTTC
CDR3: CAWSVLAGGGEQFF

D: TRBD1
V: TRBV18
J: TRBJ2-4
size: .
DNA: TGTGCCAGCTCACGATACCTACAGGGGTACACCAAAAACATTCAGTACTTC
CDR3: CASSRYLQGYTKNIQYF

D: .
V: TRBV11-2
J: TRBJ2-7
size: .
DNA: TGTGCCAGCAGCTCCTTAGTGGGGAACGGGCAGTACTTC
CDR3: CASSSLVGNGQYF